This T cell receptor (beta chain) stems from a study of blood T cell repertoires in COVID-19. Study-level information: Some COVID-19 samples were acute and others convalescent; all came from the United States, Italy and Spain.

The table came from immunoSEQ multiplex PCR; TCRdb's copy has only in-frame clones and leaves some out. In the table there are over 100,000 clones, roughly 84% of which are singletons. The CDR3 is made up of 16 amino acids. In germline, CDR1 is SGHTS, CDR2 YDEGEE. With 5 bases clipped from V and 6 bases from J, the junction kept 10 bases outside the gene matches. This chain uses TRBV5-8 with TRBJ1-5; 11 bases agree with TRBD1. This receptor was identified in a woman in her seventies with acute or convalescent COVID-19. What was sequenced was peripheral blood. CDR3 in amino acids: CASRKWTGGAGQPQHF. Here the CDR3 DNA reads TGTGCCAGCAGGAAATGGACAGGGGGCGCGGGTCAGCCCCAGCATTTT.